The present T cell receptor beta chain was sequenced within a study of shared T cell receptors in the human thymus. Germline lookup yields CDR1 LNHDA and CDR2 SQIVND (reference sequence). With 0 bases removed from V and 4 bases from J, the gap between germline ends came to 18 bases. This CDR3 region has 17 residues. Only in-frame clones appear in the TCRdb table, and some are missing; sequencing was by immunoSEQ multiplex PCR. Here the sample spans roughly 500,000 clones, approximately 80% being singletons. The data also belong to a second study, concerning human thymus T cells. This second study says: Immunologically healthy infants in Finland undergoing congenital heart defect surgery were the donors. Thymic samples were excised during corrective heart operations. Thymic as well as blood repertoires seemed to favor certain V and J genes unevenly. Related research reported highly overlapping thymic repertoires among unrelated individuals.

The chain employs TRBV19 and TRBJ1-1, with D possibly being TRBD1 (5 bases). This receptor was taken from a boy younger than two with a congenital heart defect. Sequenced input: thymocytes. The CDR3 here is CASSIDLTLGEGTEAFF. The CDR3 bases are TGTGCCAGTAGTATAGATCTAACCCTAGGGGAAGGCACTGAAGCTTTCTTT.